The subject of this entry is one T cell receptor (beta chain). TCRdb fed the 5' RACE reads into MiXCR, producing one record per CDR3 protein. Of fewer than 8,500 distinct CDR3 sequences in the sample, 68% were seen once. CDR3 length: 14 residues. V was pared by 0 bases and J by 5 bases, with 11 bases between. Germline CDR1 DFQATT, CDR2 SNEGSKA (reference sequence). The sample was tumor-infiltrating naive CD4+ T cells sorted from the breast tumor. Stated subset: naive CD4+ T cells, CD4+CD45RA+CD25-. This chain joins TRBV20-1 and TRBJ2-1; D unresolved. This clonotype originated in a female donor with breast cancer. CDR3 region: CSARDLGGDNEQFF. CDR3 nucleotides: TGCAGTGCTAGAGATCTCGGCGGCGACAATGAGCAGTTCTTC.